These T cell receptor beta chains were read from a single sample in a study of cytomegalovirus exposure and HLA in healthy donors. The method was immunoSEQ multiplex PCR; TCRdb's version includes in-frame clones alone and lacks a portion of them. This sample carries tens of thousands of clones, over 65% of them seen once, and the ten largest clones take under 4%. The sample taken for sequencing was PBMCs. These TCRs come from a man aged 30-40 years in good health and CMV-seronegative. CDR3s include the opening cysteine and the closing phenylalanine or tryptophan. D genes are given only for firm matches. Clone size is shown for a subset of rows, as once, few, many or a class of expanded clone.

.,TRBV4-2,TRBJ2-7,.,TGTGCCAGCACCCCCGATAGTGGGGGGGCTTACGAGCAGTACTTC,CASTPDSGGAYEQYF
.,TRBV5-5,TRBJ2-5,.,TGTGCCAGCAGCTTAGGGGTCCAAGAGACCCAGTACTTC,CASSLGVQETQYF
.,TRBV2,TRBJ1-4,.,TGTGCCAGCAGTGTATGGGGGCTTGGTGAAAAACTGTTTTTT,CASSVWGLGEKLFF
once,TRBV7-9,TRBJ2-1,TRBD2,TGTGCCAGCAGCCCCTCGGCCGGGACTAGCAGTAACAATGAGCAGTTCTTC,CASSPSAGTSSNNEQFF
.,TRBV6-6,TRBJ2-5,TRBD2,TGTGCCAGCAGTGGGACTAGCGGGGGTTTGGGTGAGCAGTACTTC,CASSGTSGGLGEQYF
.,TRBV5-1,TRBJ2-6,.,TGCGCCAGCAGCCAGGGTGGCAACTCTGGGGCCAACGTCCTGACTTTC,CASSQGGNSGANVLTF
few,TRBV19,TRBJ1-3,.,TGTGCCAGTGATAGTGCGCGGGGATCTGGAAACACCATATATTTT,CASDSARGSGNTIYF
.,TRBV30,TRBJ2-7,TRBD1,TGTGCCTGGAGGCAGGACAGGCGCTCCTACGAGCAGTACTTC,CAWRQDRRSYEQYF
.,TRBV11-3,TRBJ2-1,TRBD2,TGTGCCAGCAGCTCTAGCGGGAGGGCCGGAGAGCAGTTCTTC,CASSSSGRAGEQFF
.,TRBV10-3,TRBJ2-1,TRBD2,TGTGCCATCACGCCTAGCGGGGATATCTATGAGCAGTTCTTC,CAITPSGDIYEQFF
.,TRBV11-2,TRBJ2-7,.,TGTGCCAGCAGCTTAGAAGAAGGGGGATACTACGAGCAGTACTTC,CASSLEEGGYYEQYF
few,TRBV4-1,TRBJ2-5,.,TGCGCCAGCAGCCAAGAAATCGGGAAAGCTGAGACCCAGTACTTC,CASSQEIGKAETQYF
.,TRBV6-4,TRBJ2-3,.,TGTGCCAGCAGGGCACAGGAGACCACAGATACGCAGTATTTT,CASRAQETTDTQYF
.,TRBV4-1,TRBJ2-7,.,TGCGCCAGCAGTCCCGGGACAAACCCGGACGAGCAGTACTTC,CASSPGTNPDEQYF
.,TRBV27,TRBJ2-5,.,TGTGCCAGCAAATCAGGGGGGAAAGAGACCCAGTACTTC,CASKSGGKETQYF
.,TRBV6-5,TRBJ1-2,.,TGTGCCAGCAGAACGGACAGATCTAACTATGGCTACACCTTC,CASRTDRSNYGYTF
.,TRBV7-9,TRBJ1-1,TRBD1,TGTTCCAGCAGCTTGGGGACAGGGGGTATGAACACTGAAGCTTTCTTT,CSSSLGTGGMNTEAFF
few,TRBV19,TRBJ1-1,.,TGTGCCAGTAGTGACCCCGGGACAACCACTGAAGCTTTCTTT,CASSDPGTTTEAFF
once,TRBV5-1,TRBJ2-7,.,TGCGCCAGCATCTTGGCCGAGTCCTACGAGCAGTACTTC,CASILAESYEQYF
few,TRBV5-1,TRBJ1-3,TRBD1,TGCGCCAGCAGCTCGACAGGGTTTGGAAACACCATATATTTT,CASSSTGFGNTIYF
.,TRBV21-1,TRBJ2-7,.,TGTGCCAGCAGGGGGCAGCGCTCCTACGAGCAGTACTTC,CASRGQRSYEQYF
few,TRBV7-9,TRBJ2-7,.,TGTTCCAGCAGCTTAGGGGGGGGTTTTAGCTACGAGCAGTACTTC,CSSSLGGGFSYEQYF
medium-sized,TRBV6-1,TRBJ1-1,TRBD1,TGTGCCAGCAGTCCTGAGACAGGGGAAGCTTTCTTT,CASSPETGEAFF
.,TRBV27,TRBJ1-1,.,TGTGCCAGCAGTTCCATAGGGGAAACAATGAACACTGAAGCTTTCTTT,CASSSIGETMNTEAFF
once,TRBV23-1,TRBJ2-7,TRBD1,TGCGCCAGCAGTCATATCCGGGACAGGGATTACGAGCAGTACTTC,CASSHIRDRDYEQYF
.,TRBV6-1,TRBJ1-5,TRBD1,TGTGCCAGCAGGGAGACAGGGAATAATCAGCCCCAGCATTTT,CASRETGNNQPQHF
few,TRBV9,TRBJ2-1,TRBD2,TGTGCCAGCAGCGTTCTAGCGGGGGTTAACAATGAGCAGTTCTTC,CASSVLAGVNNEQFF
few,TRBV7-7,TRBJ2-3,TRBD2,TGTGCTAGCAGCTTATCTAGCGGGGGAACAGATACGCAGTATTTT,CASSLSSGGTDTQYF
.,TRBV2,TRBJ1-1,TRBD1,TGTGCCAGCAGTGTTGACAGGGTGAACACTGAAGCTTTCTTT,CASSVDRVNTEAFF
.,TRBV7-8,TRBJ2-5,.,TGTGCCAGCAGCTTACTCAGTCAAGAGACCCAGTACTTC,CASSLLSQETQYF
.,TRBV7-6,TRBJ2-5,TRBD2,TGTGCCAGCAGCTTAACAGCGGGGGCCCGGGAGACCCAGTACTTC,CASSLTAGARETQYF
.,TRBV2,TRBJ2-1,.,TGTGCCAGCAGTGAAGGTGGCCGACTTGAGCAGTTCTTC,CASSEGGRLEQFF
once,TRBV6-5,TRBJ1-3,TRBD1,TGTGCCACCCAACACAGGGGATCTTCTGGAAACACCATATATTTT,CATQHRGSSGNTIYF
.,TRBV29-1,TRBJ1-1,.,TGCAGCGTTGAAGATCGCAGGGCCCGAACTGAAGCTTTCTTT,CSVEDRRARTEAFF
.,TRBV5-1,TRBJ2-6,.,TGCGCCAGCAGCTTCGGGACTCAACTGAACGTCCTGACTTTC,CASSFGTQLNVLTF
.,TRBV7-9,TRBJ2-5,TRBD2,TGTGCCAGCAGCCCTTATTGGGGACGGGGGGGAAACCAAGAGACCCAGTACTTC,CASSPYWGRGGNQETQYF
.,TRBV5-1,TRBJ1-4,.,TGCGCCAGCAGCTTGGCAGGCTCACGCGAAAAACTGTTTTTT,CASSLAGSREKLFF
.,TRBV7-2,TRBJ2-1,.,TGTGCCAGCAGTGGGCTACAACACAATGAGCAGTTCTTC,CASSGLQHNEQFF
.,TRBV12-2,TRBJ2-1,.,TGTGCAAGTCCTGCCGGGACTAGCAGCTCCTACAATGAGCAGTTCTTC,CASPAGTSSSYNEQFF
once,TRBV4-2,TRBJ2-2,TRBD2,TGTGCCAGCAGGGGGAGGGCGGGGCCCGACACCGGGGAGCTGTTTTTT,CASRGRAGPDTGELFF